Following are 28 T cell receptor beta chains from one sample sequenced in a study of shared clonotypes between healthy human individuals. Generated by immunoSEQ multiplex PCR, the TCRdb table keeps only in-frame clones and is missing some. The sample includes just over 2,000,000 clones, over 85% of them seen just once. Material for sequencing was naive CD4+ T cells sorted from blood. The subset was: CD45RA+ positively selected. All receptors derive from a man aged 18 to 30 in good health.

The chain uses TRBV19 and TRBJ1-1; no clear D gene. Trimming took 1 base from V and 10 from J, leaving 13 bases between them. CDR1 is LNHDA and CDR2 is SQIVND in the germline V gene (reference sequence). The CDR3 sequence is 13 residues long. As DNA, the CDR3 is TGTGCCAGTAGTATAGGCAAGGGTTCGATAGCTTTCTTT. This sequence encodes CASSIGKGSIAFF.

The J gene is TRBJ1-6, the V gene TRBV10-2; D perhaps matches TRBD1 (6 bases). Per germline, CDR1 WSHSY and CDR2 SAAADI. V was trimmed by 0 bases and J by 0 bases, leaving 15 bases between them. This CDR3 is 19 amino acids long. The CDR3 here is CASSESRPGASSYNSPLHF. The CDR3 DNA is TGCGCCAGCAGTGAGTCGAGGCCAGGGGCAAGCTCCTATAATTCACCCCTCCACTTT.

The chain uses TRBV2 and TRBJ1-1; 9 positions agree with TRBD1. V lost 3 bases, J lost 7 bases, and 6 bases stayed unmatched. The germline V gene has CDR1 SNHLY and CDR2 FYNNEI. The CDR3 extends over 14 amino acids. The chain's CDR3 is CASSERTGASEAFF. The CDR3, as DNA: TGTGCCAGCAGTGAGCGGACAGGGGCCAGTGAAGCTTTCTTT.

In nucleotides, the CDR3 is TGTGCCAGCAGCTTAGGCAGGGGGAATAATTCACCCCTCCACTTT. Its protein product is CASSLGRGNNSPLHF. This chain connects TRBV7-8 to TRBJ1-6; 7 bases are a match to TRBD1. The germline CDR1 and CDR2 sequences are SGHVS and FQNEAQ. This CDR3 has 15 residues. Unmatched junction bases numbered 2, after V lost 1 base and J lost 5 bases.

J is TRBJ2-7 and V is TRBV15; no firm D call. The CDR3 has 13 amino acids. Deletions cut 5 bases from V and 3 bases from J, with 11 bases between. Germline V lookup: CDR1 LNHNV, CDR2 YYDKDF (reference sequence). CDR3 DNA: TGTGCCACCAGCTCAAGGACCAGCTACGAGCAGTACTTC. Its protein is CATSSRTSYEQYF. Supplemented by reference TRBV15 and TRBJ2-7, the full variable domain reads DAMVIQNPRYQVTQFGKPVTLSCSQTLNHNVMYWYQQKSSQAPKLLFHYYDKDFNNEADTPDNFQSRRPNTSFCFLDIRSPGLGDTAMYLCATSSRTSYEQYFGPGTRLTVT.

DNA for the CDR3: TGTGCCAGCAGTGACTTGAAATTCAATCAGCCCCAGCATTTT. As protein: CASSDLKFNQPQHF. This rearrangement joins TRBV6-1 to TRBJ1-5, with D unclear. Germline CDR1 is MNHNS and CDR2 is SASEGT. The CDR3 runs to 14 residues. With 3 bases removed from V and 3 bases from J, the gap between germline ends came to 9 bases.

The chain is built from TRBV18 and TRBJ1-2, with 9 bases identical to TRBD1. The CDR3 runs 13 residues. V shed 2 bases and J 8 bases; nucleotides not matched to a gene: 3. Germline loops: CDR1 KGHSH, CDR2 LQKENI. The CDR3 DNA is TGTGCCAGCTCACCAGACAGGGGGTTCGGCTACACCTTC. This sequence encodes CASSPDRGFGYTF.

V is TRBV29-1 and J is TRBJ2-1, with D unclear. The germline V gene has CDR1 SQVTM and CDR2 ANQGSEA. This CDR3 contains 15 residues. Trimming stripped 8 bases from V and 1 base from J, with 18 bases between. This CDR3 reads CSIIEVLLSYNEQFF. The CDR3 DNA is TGCAGCATAATAGAGGTCCTTCTATCCTACAATGAGCAGTTCTTC.

There are a few counts of this clone. This rearrangement joins TRBV4-1 to TRBJ2-5; a possible D gene is TRBD1 (6 bases). Germline CDR1 is MGHRA and CDR2 is YSYEKL. The CDR3 spans 13 residues. Trimming stripped 1 base from V and 7 bases from J, with 10 bases between. The CDR3 protein is CASSQAGGGTQYF. CDR3 in DNA: TGCGCCAGCAGCCAAGCTGGGGGCGGGACCCAGTACTTC.

The chain carries TRBV1 and TRBJ2-2; the table gives TRBD2 as D, unverified against the DNA. TRBV1 is a documented pseudogene. The CDR3 totals 19 residues. CDR3 in DNA: TGCACCAGCAGCCAAGGAGATATAGGCGGGAGGGGGAACACCGGGGAGCTGTTTTTT. Its protein is CTSSQGDIGGRGNTGELFF.

This clone has just a few counts. The identical CDR3 is also encoded by other nucleotide sequences in the sample. The J gene is TRBJ2-7, the V gene TRBV7-2; possibly TRBD2 for D (6 bases). The germline CDR1 and CDR2 sequences are SGHTA and FQGNSA. The CDR3 is 13 residues long. V was pared by 1 base and J by 2 bases, with 6 bases between. The CDR3 sequence is CASSLGLAYEQYF. CDR3 coding DNA: TGTGCCAGCAGCTTAGGACTAGCCTACGAGCAGTACTTC.

This rearrangement joins TRBV2 to TRBJ1-6; no clear D. The CDR3 spans 16 residues. V lost 0 bases, J lost 0 bases, and 6 bases lay in between. CDR1 and CDR2 from the germline V gene are SNHLY and FYNNEI. The CDR3 DNA follows: TGTGCCAGCAGTGAAGCAGGGTCCTCCTATAATTCACCCCTCCACTTT. Translating it yields CASSEAGSSYNSPLHF.

Turning to this clone: The limits of the CDR3 on the DNA are not certain, so only TCRdb's listed CDR3 is given. V is TRBV28 and J is TRBJ2-7. Ends included, the CDR3 has 18 residues. Germline CDR1 and CDR2: MDHEN and SYDVKM. CDR3 loop: CASSLGTGIPLNYYEQHF.

The chain combines TRBV2 with TRBJ2-1; 13 bases line up with TRBD2. The germline V gene has CDR1 SNHLY and CDR2 FYNNEI. This CDR3 comprises 14 residues. V lost 6 bases and J lost 10; bases outside the gene matches: 6. The CDR3 DNA follows: TGTGCCAGCAGCTTAGGACTAGCGGGAGTGGAGCAGTTCTTC. Translated, it gives CASSLGLAGVEQFF.

The chain links TRBV7-3 to TRBJ2-7, with a tentative D call TRBD1 (6 bases). Between the trimmed V and J ends, which lost 1 base and 2 bases, there was a span of 12 bases. The length of the CDR3 is 15 residues. Germline V gene sequence: CDR1 SGHTA, CDR2 FQGTGA. The CDR3 sequence is CASSLSTGSAYEQYF. The CDR3 DNA reads TGTGCCAGCAGCTTAAGCACAGGGTCCGCCTACGAGCAGTACTTC.

The chain combines TRBV5-1 with TRBJ2-7, with D perhaps TRBD1 (6 bases). Germline V CDR1 and CDR2: SGHRS, YFSETQ. The V end was cut by 4 bases, the J end by 5 bases, with 16 bases between. This CDR3 is 14 amino acids long. Written as DNA, the CDR3 is TGCGCCAGCAGCCCTAACAGGGCCCTTGACGAGCAGTACTTC. Translation gives CASSPNRALDEQYF. Complete variable domain (other parts from reference TRBV5-1 and TRBJ2-7): KAGVTQTPRYLIKTRGQQVTLSCSPISGHRSVSWYQQTPGQGLQFLFEYFSETQRNKGNFPGRFSGRQFSNSRSEMNVSTLELGDSALYLCASSPNRALDEQYFGPGTRLTVT.

This clone was detected once. CDR3 nucleotide sequence: TGCACCTTCATGAACACTGAAGCTTTCTTT. This encodes CTFMNTEAFF. The chain has TRBV29-1 and TRBJ1-1, with unresolved D. The germline V gene has CDR1 SQVTM and CDR2 ANQGSEA. CDR3 length equals 10 residues.

The chain links TRBV15 to TRBJ2-7; D might be TRBD1 (6 bases). CDR3 size: 16 residues. Germline CDR1 and CDR2: LNHNV and YYDKDF (reference sequence). Trimming took 5 bases from V and 0 from J, leaving 17 bases between them. For the CDR3, the DNA is TGTGCCACCAGCGCTTCCCTACCGGGACACTCCTACGAGCAGTACTTC. It codes for CATSASLPGHSYEQYF.

The chain links TRBV19 to TRBJ1-2; weak D call: TRBD1 (5 bases). The CDR3 loop spans 14 amino acids. With 5 bases removed from V and 6 bases from J, the gap between germline ends came to 16 bases. The germline CDR1 and CDR2 sequences are LNHDA and SQIVND (reference sequence). CDR3 sequence reads: CASSVQGDLNGYTF. For the CDR3, the DNA is TGTGCCAGTAGTGTTCAGGGTGATTTGAATGGCTACACCTTC.

This clone was seen more than once but under ten times. The chain employs TRBV21-1 and TRBJ1-6; the table's D call of TRBD1 was not tested on the DNA. TRBV21-1 is recorded as a pseudogene. This CDR3 comprises 14 residues. CDR3 nucleotide sequence: TGTGCCAGCAGCAAACGGGACAGGGGCTCACCCCTCCACTTT. Encoded protein: CASSKRDRGSPLHF.

This sequence joins TRBV4-1 and TRBJ2-7, with 11 bases fitting TRBD1. V lost 0 bases to trimming and J lost 7 bases; unmatched junction nucleotides: 11. This CDR3 comprises 17 residues. The germline V gene encodes CDR1 MGHRA and CDR2 YSYEKL. The CDR3 DNA reads as TGCGCCAGCAGCCAAGAAGGTGGGACAGGGGGTTTAGGGGAGCAGTACTTC. Its translation is CASSQEGGTGGLGEQYF.

The CDR3 region is CASSLNNWVGGRNEQFF. The CDR3, as DNA: TGCGCCAGCAGCCTGAACAACTGGGTTGGGGGCAGGAATGAGCAGTTCTTC. The V gene is TRBV5-1, the J gene TRBJ2-1; D is possibly TRBD1 (6 bases). The V end was cut by 4 bases, the J end by 7 bases, with 24 bases between. Per germline, CDR1 SGHRS and CDR2 YFSETQ. This CDR3 spans 17 amino acids. The variable domain in full, with the rest retrieved from reference TRBV5-1 and TRBJ2-1, is KAGVTQTPRYLIKTRGQQVTLSCSPISGHRSVSWYQQTPGQGLQFLFEYFSETQRNKGNFPGRFSGRQFSNSRSEMNVSTLELGDSALYLCASSLNNWVGGRNEQFFGPGTRLTVL.

This CDR3 is CASSLRIDRTNYGYTF. As DNA, the CDR3 is TGTGCCAGCAGTTTACGAATTGACAGAACTAACTATGGCTACACCTTC. This sequence joins TRBV27 and TRBJ1-2; tentative D call: TRBD1 (5 bases). The CDR3 consists of 16 residues. The V and J ends lost 2 bases and 0 bases respectively, with 13 bases between them. Looked up from germline, CDR1 is MNHEY and CDR2 is SMNVEV (reference sequence).

The chain has TRBV4-1 and TRBJ2-4; no clear D gene. The germline V and J ends were trimmed by 0 bases and 0 bases, with 9 bases remaining between them. Germline loops: CDR1 MGHRA, CDR2 YSYEKL. This CDR3 is built from 16 residues. This CDR3 is CASSQEGVGAKNIQYF. In DNA form, the CDR3 reads TGCGCCAGCAGCCAAGAGGGTGTCGGAGCCAAAAACATTCAGTACTTC.

This chain joins TRBV6-1 and TRBJ1-2; the D gene is possibly TRBD1 (6 bases). Trimming removed 4 bases at V and 5 bases at J, with 11 bases between. This CDR3 comprises 13 residues. Germline V gene sequence: CDR1 MNHNS, CDR2 SASEGT. The CDR3 spells CASSAAGTYGYTF. The CDR3 bases are TGTGCCAGCAGTGCCGCCGGGACATATGGCTACACCTTC.

The chain combines TRBV18 with TRBJ2-4; TRBD1 aligns across 9 bases. Germline lookup yields CDR1 KGHSH and CDR2 LQKENI. Trimming removed 4 bases from V and 3 bases from J; junction bases left unmatched: 16. The CDR3 spans 19 residues. CDR3 sequence reads: CASSRLGTGNFGDKNIQYF. As DNA, the CDR3 is TGTGCCAGCTCACGACTCGGGACAGGGAATTTTGGAGACAAAAACATTCAGTACTTC.

This clone was seen only once. In the same sample, other DNA sequences code for this CDR3. This chain links TRBV5-1 with TRBJ2-7; 8 bases map to TRBD2. The CDR3 spans 15 residues. Trimming removed 4 bases from V and 0 bases from J; junction bases left unmatched: 6. From germline, CDR1 is SGHRS and CDR2 YFSETQ. CDR3 coding DNA: TGCGCCAGCAGCCCAACGAGCGGGAGCTCCTACGAGCAGTACTTC. Translated, it gives CASSPTSGSSYEQYF.

J is TRBJ2-5 and V is TRBV9, with D unclear. Germline loops: CDR1 SGDLS, CDR2 YYNGEE. V lost 0 bases, J lost 2 bases, and 8 bases lay in between. The CDR3 runs 14 residues. In DNA, the CDR3 is TGTGCCAGCAGCGTAGCTCCCAGGCAAGAGACCCAGTACTTC. This translates into CASSVAPRQETQYF.